This TCR beta chain was sequenced during a study of shared clonotypes between healthy human individuals. Germline V gives CDR1 SQVTM, CDR2 ANQGSEA. The CDR3 loop spans 10 amino acids. V lost 5 bases and J 3 bases, leaving 1 base between the germline ends. It was CD45RO-negative cells, positively selected for CCR7, that made up naive CD8 cells, with terminally differentiated effector memory CD45RA+ cells excluded. All donors were healthy HIV-negative adults lacking recent acute infections or vaccinations. Per the original methods: There were no quality scores in the junction-only immunoSEQ sequences, so filtering differed. The data were produced by immunoSEQ multiplex PCR, yet TCRdb's version contains in-frame clones alone and is incomplete. The V and J calls and clone size were taken over from that table, and D and trimming were inferred from the DNA. The profile covers more than 550,000 clones, with 92% appearing a single time and 24% taken by the ten largest.

The receptor comes from a man aged 25-40 years in good health. The chain couples TRBV29-1 to TRBJ2-2; D uncertain. Sequenced input: naive CD8+ T cells sorted from blood. The CDR3: CSVYTGELFF. CDR3 coding DNA: TGCAGCGTTTACACCGGGGAGCTGTTTTTT.